Listed below are T cell receptor beta chains from one sample, sequenced in a study of shared clonotypes between healthy human individuals. The assay was immunoSEQ multiplex PCR, and TCRdb's table has in-frame clones only and misses some. The repertoire consists of roughly 2,500,000 clones, with roughly 93% occurring once and the leading ten covering about 0.39%. Material: naive CD4+ T cells from PBMCs. The source is a man aged 18 to 30 in good health. Some clones in this sample may be carry-over from other donors' samples. Each CDR3 is given with its conserved first and last residue.

>TRBV11-2|TRBJ1-1
CASSLDRQLNTEAFF
>TRBV2|TRBJ2-7
CASRRDFTYEQYF
>TRBV9|TRBJ2-7
CASSAQTVRGVDEQYF
>TRBV5-1|TRBJ2-7
CASSLGQASTEQYF
>TRBV6-5|TRBJ2-7
CASSYSALASGRMDF
>TRBV7-9|TRBJ1-2
CASSFWDRADYGYTF
>TRBV7-2|TRBJ2-1
CASSLQGLAGGSSYNEQFF
>TRBV12-5|TRBJ1-2
CASARRATDSYTF
>TRBV28|TRBJ2-1
CASSMNEQFF
>TRBV4-2|TRBJ1-5
CASSHPGQSNQPQHF
>TRBV9|TRBJ2-2
CASSVDPYGGELFF
>TRBV7-2|TRBJ2-7
CASSLILAARYEQYF
>TRBV4-2|TRBJ1-1
CASSQVSGTGGWGTEAFF
>TRBV7-2|TRBJ1-1
CASSLGWGTQFTEAFF
>TRBV5-1|TRBJ1-1
CASSIGQGSTEAFF
>TRBV28|TRBJ2-7
CAGGQGQDYEQYF
>TRBV6-4|TRBJ2-1
CASSPHSSYNEQFF
>TRBV30|TRBJ2-5
CAWSVPFLASRETQYF
>TRBV28|TRBJ1-1
CASSSLGSPNTEAFF
>TRBV5-1|TRBJ1-4
CASSPQNLNEKLFF
>TRBV5-1|TRBJ1-2
CASSQDREHGYTF
>TRBV7-9|TRBJ2-1
CASSLGPGDEQFF
>TRBV5-1|TRBJ2-2
CASSLAPGPNTGELFF
>TRBV7-9|TRBJ1-2
CASSFPPGTGESYGYTF
>TRBV5-1|TRBJ1-1
CASNPLQGSEAFF
>TRBV19|TRBJ1-2
CASSPLSGTGGADFSYTF
>TRBV19|TRBJ1-4
CASGTGERKLFF
>TRBV18|TRBJ2-7
CASSPETGGAYEQYF
>TRBV11-2|TRBJ2-1
CASSPRGANYYNEQFF
>TRBV6-1|TRBJ2-1
CASSSGQGAWGEQFF
>TRBV6-5|TRBJ2-1
CASRIQGSYNEQFF
>TRBV5-1|TRBJ2-1
CASSLTGSSGRGDNEQFF
>TRBV28|TRBJ1-5
CASSSGGGDQPQHF
>TRBV4-1|TRBJ1-5
CASSHGRSSNQPQHF
>TRBV6-1|TRBJ2-7
CASSEARREPRRQYF
>TRBV4-1|TRBJ1-2
CASSQVGWAGYTF
>TRBV5-1|TRBJ2-3
CASSLIVQDTQYF